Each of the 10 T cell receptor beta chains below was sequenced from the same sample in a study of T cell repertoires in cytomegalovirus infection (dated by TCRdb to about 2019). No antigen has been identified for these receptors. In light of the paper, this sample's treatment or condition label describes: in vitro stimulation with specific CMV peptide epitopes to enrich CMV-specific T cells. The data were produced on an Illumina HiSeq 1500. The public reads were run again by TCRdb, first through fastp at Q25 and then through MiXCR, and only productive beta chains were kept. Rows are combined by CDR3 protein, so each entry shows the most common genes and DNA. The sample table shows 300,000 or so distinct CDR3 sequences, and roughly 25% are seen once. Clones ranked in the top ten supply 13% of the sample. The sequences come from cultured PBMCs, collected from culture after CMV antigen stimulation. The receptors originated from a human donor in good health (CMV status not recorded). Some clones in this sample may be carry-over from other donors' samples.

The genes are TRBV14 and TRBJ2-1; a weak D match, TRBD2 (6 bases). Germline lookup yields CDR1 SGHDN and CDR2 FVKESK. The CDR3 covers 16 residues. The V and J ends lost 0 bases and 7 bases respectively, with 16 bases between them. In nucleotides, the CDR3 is TGTGCCAGCAGCCAAGATGGAGGGAGTGGGATGAATGAGCAGTTCTTC. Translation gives CASSQDGGSGMNEQFF.

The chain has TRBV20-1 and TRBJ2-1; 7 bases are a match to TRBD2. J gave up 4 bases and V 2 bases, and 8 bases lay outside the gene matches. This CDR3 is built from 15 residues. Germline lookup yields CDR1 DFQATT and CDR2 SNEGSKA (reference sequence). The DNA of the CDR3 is TGCAGTGCTAGATACTGGGCTAGCGGATACAATGAGCAGTTCTTC. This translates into CSARYWASGYNEQFF.

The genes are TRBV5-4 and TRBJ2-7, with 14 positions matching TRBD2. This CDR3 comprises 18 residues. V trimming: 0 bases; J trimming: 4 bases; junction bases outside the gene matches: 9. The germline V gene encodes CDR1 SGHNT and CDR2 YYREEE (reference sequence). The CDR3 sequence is CASSLGGPGTSGSYEQYF. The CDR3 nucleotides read TGTGCCAGCAGCTTGGGAGGGCCCGGGACTAGCGGGAGTTACGAGCAGTACTTC.

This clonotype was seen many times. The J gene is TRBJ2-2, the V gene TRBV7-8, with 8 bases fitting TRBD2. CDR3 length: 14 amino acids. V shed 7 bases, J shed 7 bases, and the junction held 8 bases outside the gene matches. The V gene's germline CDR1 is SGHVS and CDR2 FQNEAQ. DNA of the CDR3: TGTGCCAGCACTGGGACTAGGTCCTTCGGGGAGCTGTTTTTT. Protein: CASTGTRSFGELFF.

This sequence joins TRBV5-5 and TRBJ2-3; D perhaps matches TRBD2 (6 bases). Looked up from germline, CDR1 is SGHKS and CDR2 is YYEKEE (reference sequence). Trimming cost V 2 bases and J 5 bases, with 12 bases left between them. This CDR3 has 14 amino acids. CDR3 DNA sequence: TGTGCCAGCAGCTTCGGCGGGAAGGTAGATACGCAGTATTTT. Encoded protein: CASSFGGKVDTQYF.

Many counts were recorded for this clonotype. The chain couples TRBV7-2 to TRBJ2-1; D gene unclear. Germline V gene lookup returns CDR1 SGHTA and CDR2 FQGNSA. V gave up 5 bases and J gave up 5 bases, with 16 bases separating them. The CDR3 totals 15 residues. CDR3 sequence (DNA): TGTGCCAGCAGCCCTCCCGGCCCCTATCACAATGAGCAGTTCTTC. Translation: CASSPPGPYHNEQFF.

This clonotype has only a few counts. The CDR3 spells CAISELGDHGYTF. The CDR3 nucleotides are TGTGCCATCAGTGAGTTGGGGGATCATGGCTACACCTTC. The chain combines TRBV10-3 with TRBJ1-2; TRBD1 is a possible D gene (5 bases). V was cut by 1 base and J by 6 bases, with 9 bases left in between. The CDR3 runs to 13 residues. Per the germline V gene, CDR1 is ENHRY and CDR2 is SYGVKD.

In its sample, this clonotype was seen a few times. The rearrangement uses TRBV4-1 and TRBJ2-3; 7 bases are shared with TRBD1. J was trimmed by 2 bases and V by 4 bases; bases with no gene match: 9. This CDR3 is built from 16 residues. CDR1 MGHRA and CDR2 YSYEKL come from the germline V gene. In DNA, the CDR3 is TGCGCCAGCAGCCCATGGCCCAGGGGGTCCACAGATACGCAGTATTTT. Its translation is CASSPWPRGSTDTQYF.

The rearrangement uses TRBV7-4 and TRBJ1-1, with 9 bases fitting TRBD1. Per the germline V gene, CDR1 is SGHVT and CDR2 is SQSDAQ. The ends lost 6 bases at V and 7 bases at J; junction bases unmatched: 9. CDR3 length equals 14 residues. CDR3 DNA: TGTGCCAGCAGGTTACAGGGGGCCGGGGGTGAAGCTTTCTTT. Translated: CASRLQGAGGEAFF.

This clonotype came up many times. The CDR3 nucleotides are TGCGCCAGCAGCCAAGGGCTGAAAACGCCCCAGCATTTT. Protein sequence: CASSQGLKTPQHF. J is TRBJ1-5 and V is TRBV4-1; unclear D gene. CDR1 MGHRA and CDR2 YSYEKL come from the germline V gene. There are 13 residues in the CDR3. The V end was cut by 1 base, the J end by 9 bases, with 10 bases between.